Described below is a single T cell receptor (beta chain) sequence and its context. Its antigen is not identified. This sample was included in a study of T cell responses to AZD1222 COVID-19 vaccine. Study summary: Second-dose intervals near 4 or 12 weeks were combined. General observations from the study: Every sample of the repertoires postdated the peak T cell response. The donor group comprised mostly white British people and more females; the analysis possibly underestimated clonal diversity.

Germline V CDR1 and CDR2: GTSNPN, SVGIG (reference sequence). This CDR3 has 18 residues. The J segment lost 1 base and the V segment lost 1 base, leaving 15 bases of the junction unmatched. The table came from immunoSEQ multiplex PCR; TCRdb's copy has only in-frame clones and leaves some out. The table has around 140,000 clones, 93% seen once. This sequence joins TRBV30 and TRBJ2-7, with TRBD1 identical over 8 bases. The clonotype originates from an adult in good health. The sequencing here drew on peripheral blood, taken on day 0 of AZD1222 vaccination. The CDR3 region has the DNA TGTGCCTGGAGTGGAACCAATCATCTGACAGGGGATTCCTACGAGCAGTACTTC. It specifies CAWSGTNHLTGDSYEQYF.